A selection of T cell receptor beta chains follows, all from one sample in a study of technical replicates of blood from a few donors. Libraries were prepared by immunoSEQ multiplex PCR; TCRdb keeps only in-frame clonotypes and omits some of them. The data show tens of thousands of clones, approximately 94% seen once. Sequencing used T cells isolated from PBMCs. Source of these receptors: a human donor in good health. CDR3s include the opening cysteine and the closing phenylalanine or tryptophan. Fields, in order: J gene, D gene, V gene, clone size, CDR3 DNA, CDR3 protein. D genes are given only for firm matches. Clone sizes are given selectively: once, few, many, or a class where the clone is expanded.

>TRBJ1-1|TRBD1|TRBV2|.
TGTGCCAGCAGTCTACAGGGGTGGGGGAACACTGAAGCTTTCTTT
CASSLQGWGNTEAFF
>TRBJ1-4|.|TRBV6-1|.
TGTGCCAGCAGTAGACTTCAATCTAATGAAAAACTGTTTTTT
CASSRLQSNEKLFF
>TRBJ1-2|TRBD1|TRBV5-6|.
TGTGCCAGCAGCTTAACAGGGGTCGATGGCTACACCTTC
CASSLTGVDGYTF
>TRBJ1-1|.|TRBV30|few
TGTGCCTGGAGTGTACACGGAGATACTGAAGCTTTCTTT
CAWSVHGDTEAFF
>TRBJ2-1|TRBD2|TRBV14|.
TGTGCCAGCAACCAGCGGGAGGTTGATGAGCAGTTCTTC
CASNQREVDEQFF
>TRBJ2-5|.|TRBV13|.
TGTGCCAGCAGCGTAAGGCAGCGCCAAGAGACCCAGTACTTC
CASSVRQRQETQYF
>TRBJ2-1|TRBD2|TRBV6-5|.
TGTGCCAGCAGTTACTCGACTAGCGGTATAAATGAGCAGTTCTTC
CASSYSTSGINEQFF
>TRBJ2-2|TRBD1|TRBV6-5|.
TGTGCCAGCAGGAGACAGGGGGCGGGGACCGGGGAGCTGTTTTTT
CASRRQGAGTGELFF
>TRBJ2-2|.|TRBV27|.
TGTGCCAGCAGTTTATCCCGACTCGGGGAGCTGTTTTTT
CASSLSRLGELFF
>TRBJ1-2|.|TRBV5-1|.
TGCGCCAGCAGCTTGTCGACAGCCTATGGCTACACCTTC
CASSLSTAYGYTF
>TRBJ2-7|.|TRBV30|.
TGTGCCTGGAGACCGGGGAACGCCCGCTACGAGCAGTACTTC
CAWRPGNARYEQYF
>TRBJ2-2|.|TRBV9|.
TGTGCCAGCAGCCCTTCCTTGACCGGGGAGCTGTTTTTT
CASSPSLTGELFF
>TRBJ1-5|.|TRBV7-2|once
TGTGCCAGCAGCGCGGCCACAGGGAAGAGAAGCAATCAGCCCCAGCATTTT
CASSAATGKRSNQPQHF
>TRBJ2-3|.|TRBV27|.
TGTGCCAGCGGGTCCGGGGATACGCAGTATTTT
CASGSGDTQYF
>TRBJ2-7|.|TRBV19|.
TGTGCCAGTAGTATAGGCCCAGGGTCCTACGAGCAGTACTTC
CASSIGPGSYEQYF
>TRBJ2-1|.|TRBV19|.
TGTGCCAGTAGTTGGGGGGAGGTGGGAAATGAGCAGTTCTTC
CASSWGEVGNEQFF
>TRBJ2-3|.|TRBV5-4|.
TGTGCCAGCAGCTTGGCAGGGCTGACAGATACGCAGTATTTT
CASSLAGLTDTQYF
>TRBJ2-7|.|TRBV27|once
TGTGCCAGCAGTTTAAGATCCTATGTGGACGAGCAGTACTTC
CASSLRSYVDEQYF
>TRBJ1-1|TRBD1|TRBV6-5|.
TGTGCCACCAGGGACAGGGGGATCGCTGAAGCTTTCTTT
CATRDRGIAEAFF
>TRBJ1-1|.|TRBV7-3|.
TGTGCCAGCAGCTTACCGACAGCGAACACTGAAGCTTTCTTT
CASSLPTANTEAFF
>TRBJ2-7|.|TRBV27|.
TGTGCCAGCAGTGTTTTCGGAGGCTACGAGCAGTACTTC
CASSVFGGYEQYF
>TRBJ2-1|.|TRBV25-1|.
TGTGCCAGCAACCGACCAGGAAACAATGAGCAGTTCTTC
CASNRPGNNEQFF
>TRBJ2-3|TRBD1|TRBV25-1|few
TGTGCCAGCACCCATGACAGGGCCCTCACAGATACGCAGTATTTT
CASTHDRALTDTQYF
>TRBJ2-3|.|TRBV11-2|.
TGTGCCAGCAGCTTCAGGCCGATTACTAGCACAGATACGCAGTATTTT
CASSFRPITSTDTQYF
>TRBJ2-1|TRBD2|TRBV7-7|.
TGTGCTAGCAGCCCTCCCGGGCTAGCGGGGAGCAATGAGCAGTTCTTC
CASSPPGLAGSNEQFF
>TRBJ1-1|.|TRBV6-5|.
TGTGCCAGCAGTCGATCCGGGTTTAACACTGAAGCTTTCTTT
CASSRSGFNTEAFF
>TRBJ2-2|.|TRBV4-2|.
TGTGCCAGCAGCCAAGTTTCAGGGCTCACGAACACCGGGGAGCTGTTTTTT
CASSQVSGLTNTGELFF
>TRBJ2-7|.|TRBV28|.
TGTGCCAGCAGTTTATATCAGGGATTCTCCTACGAGCAGTACTTC
CASSLYQGFSYEQYF
>TRBJ1-1|.|TRBV4-1|few
TGCGCCAGCAGCCAAGGGGCAGGGGTGAACACTGAAGCTTTCTTT
CASSQGAGVNTEAFF
>TRBJ2-5|.|TRBV19|.
TGTGCCAGTAGTAAGGCGGTGAGGGGGGAGACCCAGTACTTC
CASSKAVRGETQYF
>TRBJ2-7|TRBD1|TRBV5-1|.
TGCGCCAGCAGCTCCACAGGGGACGAGCAGTACTTC
CASSSTGDEQYF
>TRBJ2-5|TRBD1|TRBV4-1|.
TGCGCCAGCGAAACAGGGGGCGGCCGTAGGGGGACCCAGTACTTC
CASETGGGRRGTQYF
>TRBJ2-3|TRBD1|TRBV27|.
TGTGCCAGCAGTCCAACTCTGGGACAGGGGTGGGATACGCAGTATTTT
CASSPTLGQGWDTQYF
>TRBJ1-1|.|TRBV4-1|.
TGCGCCAGCAGCCAAACAGGGTGGGTAATGAACACTGAAGCTTTCTTT
CASSQTGWVMNTEAFF
>TRBJ2-7|.|TRBV28|.
TGTGCCAGCAGTTTAAACACCTACGAGCAGTACTTC
CASSLNTYEQYF
>TRBJ2-5|TRBD2|TRBV7-9|.
TGTGCCAGCAGCTTAGGCACTAGCGGGAGGTATCAAGAGACCCAGTACTTC
CASSLGTSGRYQETQYF
>TRBJ1-5|.|TRBV6-5|.
TGTGCCAGCGGATCGGGGGGCAATCAGCCCCAGCATTTT
CASGSGGNQPQHF
>TRBJ1-5|.|TRBV5-6|.
TGTGCCAGCAGCTTGGATGCGGGTGGGCCCCAGCATTTT
CASSLDAGGPQHF
>TRBJ1-2|TRBD1|TRBV19|.
TGTGCCAGTAGTGTCGACAGGGCTTTTGGCTACACCTTC
CASSVDRAFGYTF
>TRBJ1-5|.|TRBV5-5|.
TGTGCCAGCAGCTTCGGGGATAGCAATCAGCCCCAGCATTTT
CASSFGDSNQPQHF
>TRBJ1-5|.|TRBV6-5|.
TGTGCCAGCAAATCGGGGCAGGGGAATCAGCCCCAGCATTTT
CASKSGQGNQPQHF
>TRBJ1-2|TRBD1|TRBV11-2|.
TGTGCCAGCAGCCGGGACAGGGAAGGCTACACCTTC
CASSRDREGYTF
>TRBJ2-1|TRBD2|TRBV29-1|.
TGCAGCGGTGGACTAGCGGGATGGGATGAGCAGTTCTTC
CSGGLAGWDEQFF
>TRBJ2-2|.|TRBV7-9|.
TGTGCCAGCAGCGCTGGAGGGGCGGCCGGGGAGCTGTTTTTT
CASSAGGAAGELFF
>TRBJ2-3|TRBD2|TRBV4-2|.
TGTGCCAGCAGCCGGAGACTAGCGGAGGGCACAGATACGCAGTATTTT
CASSRRLAEGTDTQYF
>TRBJ1-5|TRBD1|TRBV7-8|.
TGTGCCAGCAGACCCGGACAGGGCGGCAATCAGCCCCAGCATTTT
CASRPGQGGNQPQHF
>TRBJ2-1|TRBD1|TRBV4-1|few
TGCGCCAGCAGCCAACCAATGGGGAGACAGGGGGGGTACAATGAGCAGTTCTTC
CASSQPMGRQGGYNEQFF
>TRBJ1-5|.|TRBV6-1|.
TGTGCCAGCAGGGGAATGACAGGCTACCAGCCCCAGCATTTT
CASRGMTGYQPQHF
>TRBJ1-1|.|TRBV9|.
TGTGCCAGCAGCGGGCGGGAGGGGTCAGCTGAAGCTTTCTTT
CASSGREGSAEAFF
>TRBJ2-1|.|TRBV4-1|.
TGCGCCAGCAGCCAAGCGCCTGGGGCCTCCTACAATGAGCAGTTCTTC
CASSQAPGASYNEQFF
>TRBJ2-3|.|TRBV28|.
TGTGCCGCGGGGGCAGGGAGTTTCACAGATACGCAGTATTTT
CAAGAGSFTDTQYF
>TRBJ1-5|.|TRBV6-1|.
TGTGCCAGCAGTGATTTGGCAGGTAATAGCAATCAGCCCCAGCATTTT
CASSDLAGNSNQPQHF
>TRBJ2-1|TRBD2|TRBV10-2|.
TGCGCCAGCAGTGAACCCGGGACTAGCGCATACAATGAGCAGTTCTTC
CASSEPGTSAYNEQFF